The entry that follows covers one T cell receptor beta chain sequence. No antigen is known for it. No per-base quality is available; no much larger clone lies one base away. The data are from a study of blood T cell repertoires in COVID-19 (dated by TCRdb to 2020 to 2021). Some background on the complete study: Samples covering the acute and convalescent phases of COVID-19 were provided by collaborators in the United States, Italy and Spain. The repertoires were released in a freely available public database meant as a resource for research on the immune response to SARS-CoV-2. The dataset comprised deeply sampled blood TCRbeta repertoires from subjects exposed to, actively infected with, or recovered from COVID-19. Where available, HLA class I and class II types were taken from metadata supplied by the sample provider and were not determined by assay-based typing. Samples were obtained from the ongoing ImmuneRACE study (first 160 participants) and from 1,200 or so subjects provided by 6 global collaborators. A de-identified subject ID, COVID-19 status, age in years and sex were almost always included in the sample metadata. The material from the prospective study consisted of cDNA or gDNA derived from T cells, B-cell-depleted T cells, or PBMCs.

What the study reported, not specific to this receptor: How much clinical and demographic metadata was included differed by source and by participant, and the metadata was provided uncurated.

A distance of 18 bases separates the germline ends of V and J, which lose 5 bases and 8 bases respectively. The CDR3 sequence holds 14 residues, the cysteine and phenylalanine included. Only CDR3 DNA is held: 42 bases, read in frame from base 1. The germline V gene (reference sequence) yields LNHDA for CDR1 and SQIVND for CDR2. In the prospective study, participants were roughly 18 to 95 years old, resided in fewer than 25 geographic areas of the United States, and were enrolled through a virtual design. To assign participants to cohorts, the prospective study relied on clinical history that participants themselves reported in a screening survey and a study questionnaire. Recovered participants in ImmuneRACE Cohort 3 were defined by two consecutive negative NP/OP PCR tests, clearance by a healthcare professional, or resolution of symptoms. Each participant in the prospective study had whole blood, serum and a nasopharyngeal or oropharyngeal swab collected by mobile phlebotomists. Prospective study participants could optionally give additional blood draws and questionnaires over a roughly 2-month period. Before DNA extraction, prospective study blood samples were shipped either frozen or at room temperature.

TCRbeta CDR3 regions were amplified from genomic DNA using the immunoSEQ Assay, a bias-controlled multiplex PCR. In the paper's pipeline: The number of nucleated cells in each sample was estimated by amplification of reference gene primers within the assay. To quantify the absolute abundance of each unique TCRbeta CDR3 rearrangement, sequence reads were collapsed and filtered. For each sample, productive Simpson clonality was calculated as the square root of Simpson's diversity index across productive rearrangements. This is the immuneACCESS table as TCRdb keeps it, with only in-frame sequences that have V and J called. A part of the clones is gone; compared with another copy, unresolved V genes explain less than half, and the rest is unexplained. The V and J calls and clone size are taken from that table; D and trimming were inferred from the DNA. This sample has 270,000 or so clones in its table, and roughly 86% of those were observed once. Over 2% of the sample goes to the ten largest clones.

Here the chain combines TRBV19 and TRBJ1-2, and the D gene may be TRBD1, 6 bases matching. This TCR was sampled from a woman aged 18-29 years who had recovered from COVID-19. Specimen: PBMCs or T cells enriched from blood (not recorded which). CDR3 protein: CASSSGGQPRGYTF. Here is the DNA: TGTGCCAGTAGTTCAGGAGGACAGCCCCGGGGCTACACCTTC.